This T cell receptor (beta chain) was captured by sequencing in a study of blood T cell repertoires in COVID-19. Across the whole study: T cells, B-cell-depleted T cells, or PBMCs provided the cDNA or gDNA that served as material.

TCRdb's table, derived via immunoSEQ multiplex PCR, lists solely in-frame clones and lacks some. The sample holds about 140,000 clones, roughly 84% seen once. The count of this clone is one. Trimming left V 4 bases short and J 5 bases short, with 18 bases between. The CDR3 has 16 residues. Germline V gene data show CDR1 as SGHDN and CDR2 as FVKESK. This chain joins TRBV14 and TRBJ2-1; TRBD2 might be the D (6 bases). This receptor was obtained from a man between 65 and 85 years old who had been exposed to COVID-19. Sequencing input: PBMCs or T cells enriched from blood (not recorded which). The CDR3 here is CASSPRGAQGDNEQFF. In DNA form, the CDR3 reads TGTGCCAGCAGCCCTCGCGGGGCTCAAGGGGACAATGAGCAGTTCTTC.